This T cell receptor beta chain was found in a study of T-cell reconstitution after alpha-beta-depleted transplantation in children. This clonotype was seen at least ten times. Germline CDR1 SGHDT, CDR2 YYEEEE. There are 15 residues in the CDR3. Trimming took 5 bases from V and 2 from J; bases not matched to a gene: 7. Unique molecular identifiers were incorporated into the prepared TCRbeta library. TCRdb reprocessed the PCR reads via MiXCR and lists one record per CDR3 protein. The table shows hundreds of thousands of distinct CDR3 sequences, with around 12% occurring only once. The chain links TRBV5-6 to TRBJ2-7, with TRBD1 matching over 10 bases. Sequenced material: PBMCs from the stem cell graft donor, taken from the stem cell graft. The sequence was collected from a human donor who donated a stem cell graft to a child with acute lymphoblastic leukemia. DNA of the CDR3: TGTGCCAGCAGTCAGTCCGGGACAGGGGCCTACGAGCAGTACTTC. As protein: CASSQSGTGAYEQYF.